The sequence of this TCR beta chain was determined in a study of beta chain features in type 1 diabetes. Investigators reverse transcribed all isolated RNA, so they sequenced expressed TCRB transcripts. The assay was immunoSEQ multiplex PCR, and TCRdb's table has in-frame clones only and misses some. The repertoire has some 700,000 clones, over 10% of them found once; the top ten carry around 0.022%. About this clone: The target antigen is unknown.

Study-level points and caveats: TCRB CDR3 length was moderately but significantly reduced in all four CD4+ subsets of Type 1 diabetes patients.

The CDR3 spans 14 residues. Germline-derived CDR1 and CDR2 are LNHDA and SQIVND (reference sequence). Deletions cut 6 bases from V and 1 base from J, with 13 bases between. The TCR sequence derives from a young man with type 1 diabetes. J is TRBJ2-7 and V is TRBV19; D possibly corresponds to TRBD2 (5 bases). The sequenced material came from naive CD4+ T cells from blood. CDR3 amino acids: CASSTRRGSYEQYF. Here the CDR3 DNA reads TGTGCCAGTAGCACACGACGGGGATCCTACGAGCAGTACTTC.